This T cell receptor beta chain was found in a study of blood T cell repertoires in COVID-19. In the authors' methods: Amplified reference gene primers provided the basis for estimating nucleated cell counts. The assay was immunoSEQ multiplex PCR, and TCRdb's table has in-frame clones only and misses some. That table is the source of V, J and clone size, and D and trimming were worked out from the DNA. Among approximately 160,000 clones, approximately 88% were seen once, and the ten largest hold roughly a tenth. Trimming took 6 bases from V and 5 from J; bases not matched to a gene: 7. The CDR3 is 14 amino acids. Germline CDR1 is MDHEN and CDR2 is SYDVKM.

This chain joins TRBV28 and TRBJ1-2; TRBD1 matches at 9 bases. Sequencing was done on a sample of peripheral blood. This TCR came from a woman older than 75 with active or convalescent COVID-19. The CDR3 loop reads CASSSTTGGYGYTF. The CDR3 DNA reads as TGTGCCAGCAGCTCCACGACAGGGGGGTATGGCTACACCTTC.